The following is a TCR beta chain sequence with its context. Its antigen is unidentified. The data are from a study of blood T cells in healthy people across ages. The study's findings and limits: The long-lived group displayed more naive CD4+ cells, plus higher diversity, than the aged donors did.

For the second PCR, which ran for about 7 to 11 cycles, a sample-barcoded 5' primer and a J-beta primer mix were used. All cDNA molecules were each tagged by a template-switch adaptor with 12 random nucleotides. Each CDR3 protein gets one entry after TCRdb re-called the 5' RACE reads with MiXCR. Of about 290,000 distinct CDR3 sequences in the sample, roughly 29% were seen once. The sample providers were healthy Caucasian people from Russia, aged roughly 6 to 95. CDR3 length: 15 amino acids. Germline V gene sequence: CDR1 LGHNA, CDR2 YNFKEQ. The V end was cut by 3 bases, the J end by 11 bases, with 22 bases between.

The genes are TRBV4-2 and TRBJ2-5; no firm D call. The receptor comes from a woman in her 70s in good health. The sample was blood. This CDR3 reads CASSQAFDTTEEQYF. In DNA, the CDR3 is TGTGCCAGCAGCCAGGCGTTCGACACGACTGAAGAGCAGTACTTC.